These 26 T cell receptor beta chains were all obtained from the same sample, sequenced in a study of spatial heterogeneity in lung cancer. A single record per CDR3 protein comes from TCRdb applying MiXCR to the 5' RACE reads. In the table there are tens of thousands of distinct CDR3 sequences, 10% to 15% of which are singletons. This sample's time point: sample taken at primary tumor resection. This specimen was PBMCs, taken at surgery. The source of these receptors is a male donor with early-stage non-small cell lung cancer.

The chain has TRBV5-4 and TRBJ2-5; D might be TRBD2 (6 bases). This CDR3 contains 17 residues. Germline assignment: CDR1 SGHNT and CDR2 YYREEE (reference sequence). V was trimmed by 2 bases and J by 3 bases, leaving 20 bases between them. The CDR3 nucleotides read TGTGCCAGCAGCTTCTCACCGGGGGTTAGCGCGAAAGAGACCCAGTACTTC. Amino acid sequence: CASSFSPGVSAKETQYF. Using reference TRBV5-4 and TRBJ2-5 for the parts outside the CDR3, the full variable domain is ETGVTQSPTHLIKTRGQQVTLRCSSQSGHNTVSWYQQALGQGPQFIFQYYREEENGRGNFPPRFSGLQFPNYSSELNVNALELDDSALYLCASSFSPGVSAKETQYFGPGTRLLVL.

This clonotype was observed many times. This chain uses TRBV20-1 with TRBJ1-1; TRBD1 agrees at 11 bases. V trimming: 3 bases; J trimming: 5 bases; junction bases outside the gene matches: 5. The CDR3 spans 14 residues. Germline loops: CDR1 DFQATT, CDR2 SNEGSKA (reference sequence). CDR3 loop: CSARDRDRGTEAFF. The CDR3 DNA reads as TGCAGTGCTAGGGATAGGGACAGGGGGACTGAAGCTTTCTTT.

This clonotype was counted between two and nine times. The rearrangement uses TRBV5-1 and TRBJ2-7, with D possibly being TRBD1 or TRBD2 (5 bases each). V was clipped by 2 bases and J by 3 bases, with 12 bases between them. In germline, CDR1 is SGHRS, CDR2 YFSETQ. This CDR3 has 14 residues. In DNA, the CDR3 is TGCGCCAGCAGCTTCCGGGACGGGTTCTACGAGCAGTACTTC. Its translation: CASSFRDGFYEQYF.

This clonotype was recorded a few times. The V call is TRBV15, the J call TRBJ2-7, with 8 bases matching TRBD1. After removal of 0 bases from V and 5 bases from J, the junction contained 9 bases not matched to a gene. This CDR3 spans 16 amino acids. The V gene's germline CDR1 is LNHNV and CDR2 YYDKDF (reference sequence). The CDR3 reads CATSRDRAGGLDEQYF. The CDR3 DNA reads as TGTGCCACCAGCAGAGATCGGGCAGGGGGCTTGGACGAGCAGTACTTC.

This clonotype was counted at least ten times. This rearrangement joins TRBV5-1 to TRBJ2-1; D gene ambiguous. The germline gives CDR1 SGHRS, CDR2 YFSETQ. Between the trimmed V and J ends, which lost 0 bases and 10 bases, there was a span of 11 bases. The CDR3 is 13 residues long. CDR3 DNA sequence: TGCGCCAGCAGCTTGGTGGGCCGGGTGGAGCAGTTCTTC. The encoded protein is CASSLVGRVEQFF. The entire variable domain, with the rest obtained from reference TRBV5-1 and TRBJ2-1, is as follows: KAGVTQTPRYLIKTRGQQVTLSCSPISGHRSVSWYQQTPGQGLQFLFEYFSETQRNKGNFPGRFSGRQFSNSRSEMNVSTLELGDSALYLCASSLVGRVEQFFGPGTRLTVL.

This clonotype was seen a handful of times. The chain has TRBV29-1 and TRBJ1-3; D is unclear. The CDR3 is 13 residues long. Germline loops: CDR1 SQVTM, CDR2 ANQGSEA. V was trimmed by 0 bases and J by 4 bases, leaving 7 bases between them. CDR3 residues: CSVEETAGNTIYF. CDR3 bases: TGCAGCGTTGAAGAGACGGCAGGAAACACCATATATTTT.

The chain uses TRBV5-1 and TRBJ1-1, with D perhaps TRBD1 (5 bases). The CDR3 totals 15 residues. In germline, CDR1 is SGHRS, CDR2 YFSETQ. Trimming removed 0 bases from V and 4 bases from J, with 13 bases in between. The CDR3 here is CASSLGGGSITEAFF. The CDR3 region has the DNA TGCGCCAGCAGCTTGGGTGGGGGATCAATCACTGAAGCTTTCTTT.

This clonotype was observed many times. The gene calls are TRBV13 and TRBJ2-7; weak D call: TRBD1 (6 bases). Germline values: CDR1 PRHDT, CDR2 FYEKMQ (reference sequence). The V gene lost 1 base and the J gene lost 6 bases, with 16 bases spanning the gap. This CDR3 region has 15 residues. The CDR3 nucleotides are TGTGCCAGCAGCTTAGAAGGGACATATTGGACCGAGCAGTACTTC. It translates to CASSLEGTYWTEQYF. The full variable domain, with the rest looked up from reference TRBV13 and TRBJ2-7, is AAGVIQSPRHLIKEKRETATLKCYPIPRHDTVYWYQQGPGQDPQFLISFYEKMQSDKGSIPDRFSAQQFSDYHSELNMSSLELGDSALYFCASSLEGTYWTEQYFGPGTRLTVT.

This rearrangement joins TRBV9 to TRBJ2-4; 9 bases map to TRBD1. The CDR3 runs to 13 residues. J was trimmed by 8 bases and V by 4 bases; bases with no gene match: 4. Germline loops: CDR1 SGDLS, CDR2 YYNGEE. The CDR3 protein is CASSRDREDIQYF. The CDR3 coding sequence is TGTGCCAGCAGCCGGGACAGGGAGGACATTCAGTACTTC.

In this sample, this clonotype turned up a few times. V is TRBV6-5 and J is TRBJ2-2, with D uncertain. Germline CDR1 is MNHEY and CDR2 is SVGAGI. With 5 bases removed from V and 3 bases from J, the gap between germline ends came to 4 bases. The CDR3 is 12 residues long. The CDR3 loop is CASSQDTGELFF. The CDR3 DNA reads as TGTGCCAGCAGTCAGGACACCGGGGAGCTGTTTTTT.

The V call is TRBV30, the J call TRBJ2-1, with 10 bases identical to TRBD2. Losses at the gene ends were 2 bases for V and 5 bases for J; bases not matched to a gene: 3. The CDR3 loop spans 14 amino acids. The V gene's germline CDR1 is GTSNPN and CDR2 SVGIG (reference sequence). This CDR3 reads CAWSRLAGDNEQFF. The CDR3 DNA sequence: TGTGCCTGGAGTAGGCTAGCGGGAGACAATGAGCAGTTCTTC.

This clonotype was seen repeatedly, ten times or more. The V gene is TRBV6-1, the J gene TRBJ2-7, with 7 bases lining up with TRBD1. V gave up 4 bases and J gave up 3 bases; unmatched junction bases: 3. The CDR3 spans 13 residues. CDR1 MNHNS and CDR2 SASEGT come from the germline V gene. CDR3 loop: CASSGAGGYEQYF. Here the CDR3 DNA reads TGTGCCAGCAGTGGGGCAGGGGGCTACGAGCAGTACTTC.

This clonotype was seen a few times. This chain links TRBV2 with TRBJ2-3; TRBD1 matches at 8 bases. This CDR3 is 15 amino acids long. CDR1 SNHLY and CDR2 FYNNEI come from the germline V gene. The junction had 5 bases not matched to a gene; V was cut back by 2 bases and J by 4 bases. CDR3 sequence reads: CASSEPGGVSDTQYF. CDR3 coding DNA: TGTGCCAGCAGTGAACCAGGGGGCGTCTCAGATACGCAGTATTTT.

This clonotype has a handful of counts. The rearrangement joins TRBV29-1 to TRBJ2-6; D may be TRBD1 (6 bases). Germline lookup yields CDR1 SQVTM and CDR2 ANQGSEA. CDR3 length equals 14 residues. V was pared by 8 bases and J by 4 bases, with 15 bases between. The CDR3 nucleotides are TGCAGCCCAATAGGGGGTCCCGGGGCCAACGTCCTGACTTTC. This translates into CSPIGGPGANVLTF.

The chain recombines TRBV10-3 with TRBJ1-2; D remains unclear. CDR1 and CDR2 from the germline V gene are ENHRY and SYGVKD. V lost 6 bases to trimming and J lost 2 bases, with 10 bases between them. The CDR3 sequence is 13 residues long. The CDR3 reads CAISTEKNYGYTF. CDR3 coding DNA: TGTGCCATCAGCACAGAGAAGAACTATGGCTACACCTTC.

The chain carries TRBV10-1 and TRBJ1-1; a weak D match, TRBD1 (5 bases). V lost 5 bases, J lost 7 bases, and 11 bases lay in between. This CDR3 spans 12 amino acids. In germline, CDR1 is WNHNN, CDR2 SYGVQD (reference sequence). CDR3 in amino acids: CASSPGTVEAFF. The CDR3 bases are TGCGCCAGCAGTCCTGGGACTGTTGAAGCTTTCTTT.

The chain is built from TRBV14 and TRBJ1-1; D not resolved. This CDR3 region has 14 residues. V dropped 3 bases and J dropped 5 bases, with 13 bases sitting between them. Germline loops: CDR1 SGHDN, CDR2 FVKESK. The CDR3 DNA follows: TGTGCCAGCAGCCATCCGGCCACTCGGACTGAAGCTTTCTTT. This translates into CASSHPATRTEAFF.

The chain employs TRBV6-5 and TRBJ2-2; 7 nucleotides agree with TRBD1. There are 15 residues in the CDR3. V shed 1 base and J 2 bases; nucleotides not matched to a gene: 1. Germline CDR1 is MNHEY and CDR2 is SVGAGI. The CDR3 region has the DNA TGTGCCAGCAGTTACTGGGACAGTAACACCGGGGAGCTGTTTTTT. This translates into CASSYWDSNTGELFF.

The chain recombines TRBV6-5 with TRBJ1-1, with D perhaps TRBD1 (6 bases). V lost 2 bases and J 7 bases, leaving 14 bases between the germline ends. This CDR3 is 14 amino acids long. Germline CDR1 and CDR2: MNHEY and SVGAGI. CDR3 DNA sequence: TGTGCCAGCAGTTACCGCCCAGGGGAGGGTGAAGCTTTCTTT. Residues: CASSYRPGEGEAFF.

The V call is TRBV6-6, the J call TRBJ1-3; tentatively, D is TRBD1 (5 bases). This CDR3 spans 14 amino acids. Germline V lookup: CDR1 MNHNY, CDR2 SVGAGI (reference sequence). With 4 bases removed from V and 4 bases from J, the gap between germline ends came to 11 bases. The chain's CDR3 is CASSSQGDGNTIYF. DNA of the CDR3: TGTGCCAGCAGTTCCCAGGGAGACGGAAACACCATATATTTT.

This clonotype was counted a few times. The rearrangement links TRBV29-1 to TRBJ2-3, with no clear D. Germline-derived CDR1 and CDR2 are SQVTM and ANQGSEA. V was trimmed by 2 bases and J by 1 base, leaving 7 bases between them. This CDR3 contains 13 residues. The CDR3 nucleotides are TGCAGCGTTGAACCCCTGGGCACAGATACGCAGTATTTT. Translating gives CSVEPLGTDTQYF.

As to this clonotype: One end of the junction does not line up with germline, which may come from a read error. V usage is TRBV7-2 and J usage is TRBJ2-3; D unclear. The CDR3 is 9 amino acids. Per the germline V gene, CDR1 is SGHTA and CDR2 is FQGNSA. The CDR3 is CASSLEVSF. The CDR3 nucleotides are TGTGCCAGCAGCTTAGAGGTGTCGTTT.

This clonotype was counted between two and nine times. The gene calls are TRBV7-8 and TRBJ1-1; D is perhaps TRBD1 (5 bases). The length of the CDR3 is 13 residues. Trimming removed 4 bases from V and 4 bases from J, with 10 bases in between. The germline V gene has CDR1 SGHVS and CDR2 FQNEAQ. For the CDR3, the DNA is TGTGCCAGCAGCTGGAGTGGGGGCACTGAAGCTTTCTTT. Amino acids: CASSWSGGTEAFF.

This clonotype was seen a handful of times. The CDR3 bases are TGTGCCAGCAGTAAGCCGCGGCGGGGGGGCCAATACAATGAGCAGTTCTTC. It codes for CASSKPRRGGQYNEQFF. J is TRBJ2-1 and V is TRBV6-5, with 9 bases fitting TRBD2. The junction had 12 bases not matched to a gene; V was cut back by 5 bases and J by 4 bases. Germline V lookup: CDR1 MNHEY, CDR2 SVGAGI. The CDR3 has 17 amino acids.

There are many counts of this clonotype. The chain recombines TRBV7-9 with TRBJ2-3; 9 positions match TRBD1. The CDR3 consists of 16 residues. Trimming at V came to 5 bases and at J to 2 bases, leaving 8 bases not matched to a gene. Germline V lookup: CDR1 SEHNR, CDR2 FQNEAQ (reference sequence). As DNA, the CDR3 is TGTGCCAGCAGCGATATGGGACAGGGACCCACAGATACGCAGTATTTT. Its protein is CASSDMGQGPTDTQYF.

There are a few counts of this clonotype. The CDR3 here is CASSLQVGENGQPQHF. For the CDR3, the DNA is TGTGCCAGCAGCTTACAGGTCGGGGAAAATGGTCAGCCCCAGCATTTT. The chain recombines TRBV7-2 with TRBJ1-5, with D hard to call. The germline gives CDR1 SGHTA, CDR2 FQGNSA. The CDR3 runs 16 residues. The ends were cut back, 2 bases at V and 6 bases at J, with 17 bases in the middle.